The 7 T cell receptor beta chains below were found in one sample sequenced in a study of control samples from healthy donors and cancer patients. The protocol was immunoSEQ multiplex PCR, while the TCRdb copy is restricted to in-frame clones and leaves out a portion. The sample has some 200,000 clones, over 90% seen once. Sequenced: blood. The receptors were sampled from a man between 50 and 59 years old in good health.

This chain uses TRBV19 with TRBJ1-6; the D is unclear. Trimming took off 5 bases at V and 3 bases at J, with 8 bases between the two ends. This CDR3 is built from 14 residues. Germline CDR1 is LNHDA and CDR2 is SQIVND (reference sequence). The CDR3 bases are TGTGCCAGTAGTCGGGCCGTCTATAATTCACCCCTCCACTTT. Its translation is CASSRAVYNSPLHF.

J is TRBJ2-7 and V is TRBV9; the match to TRBD2 covers 12 bases. V was clipped by 9 bases and J by 2 bases; unmatched bases: 6. The CDR3 is 14 amino acids. Germline V gene sequence: CDR1 SGDLS, CDR2 YYNGEE. The CDR3 protein is CAIGLAGGPYEQYV. The CDR3 DNA reads as TGTGCCATCGGGCTAGCGGGGGGGCCCTACGAGCAGTACGTC.

This chain links TRBV10-3 with TRBJ1-1, with 8 bases matching TRBD1. The germline CDR1 and CDR2 sequences are ENHRY and SYGVKD. This CDR3 has 13 amino acids. The ends lost 9 bases at V and 3 bases at J; junction bases unmatched: 6. DNA for the CDR3: TGTGCCATTAGGGACAGGTGGGACACTGAAGCTTTCTTT. Translation: CAIRDRWDTEAFF.

The chain joins TRBV9 to TRBJ1-5, with D unresolved. There are 14 residues in the CDR3. Germline CDR1 is SGDLS and CDR2 is YYNGEE. Between the trimmed V and J ends, which lost 0 bases and 1 base, there was a span of 5 bases. As DNA, the CDR3 is TGTGCCAGCAGCGTAGGGCAGAGCAATCAGCCCCAGCATTTT. This sequence encodes CASSVGQSNQPQHF.

This clone was counted a few times. The rearrangement uses TRBV18 and TRBJ2-1; 12 bases are a match to TRBD2. Germline CDR1 KGHSH, CDR2 LQKENI. The CDR3 extends over 16 amino acids. With V trimmed by 0 bases and J by 10 bases, 7 bases remained unmatched. The CDR3 here is CASSPPSSGGAGEQFF. The CDR3 nucleotides are TGTGCCAGCTCACCACCGTCTAGCGGGGGGGCCGGAGAGCAGTTCTTC.

The chain joins TRBV28 to TRBJ1-6; 9 bases are shared with TRBD1. This CDR3 contains 20 residues. Germline V gene data show CDR1 as MDHEN and CDR2 as SYDVKM. The V gene end was trimmed by 1 base and the J gene end by 6 bases; junction bases not matched to a gene: 16. The CDR3 bases are TGTGCCAGCAGTTTATCCGGGACAGGGATTTTTTCGAGCGCTAATTCACCCCTCCACTTT. Its translation: CASSLSGTGIFSSANSPLHF.

The chain has TRBV30 and TRBJ1-5, with a tentative D call TRBD1 (5 bases). V was cut by 0 bases and J by 12 bases, with 12 bases left in between. The V gene's germline CDR1 is GTSNPN and CDR2 SVGIG (reference sequence). The CDR3 contains 12 residues. The CDR3 nucleotides are TGTGCCTGGAGTGTTGTGATGGGACTCCAGCATTTT. It translates to CAWSVVMGLQHF.